This TCR beta chain was sequenced in a study of patients and donors after allogeneic stem cell transplantation. One entry per CDR3 protein results from TCRdb running MiXCR on the RT-PCR reads. This sample has 920,000 or so distinct CDR3 sequences, with about a sixth found just once. CDR3 length: 18 residues. The ends were cut back, 3 bases at V and 3 bases at J, with 23 bases in the middle. Germline assignment: CDR1 SGHAT and CDR2 FQDESV (reference sequence). The clonotype originates from a human donor who was either an allogeneic HSCT recipient or a stem cell or donor lymphocyte infusion donor (not recorded which). It is not recorded whose cells these are; they may come from a transplant donor. Sequenced material: blood, either unsorted or a sorted T cell fraction (not recorded which). The V and J genes are TRBV11-1 and TRBJ1-1; no definite D call. The CDR3 here is CASSFDFSPLMRDTEAFF. The CDR3 region has the DNA TGTGCCAGCAGCTTTGACTTTTCCCCGTTAATGCGGGACACTGAAGCTTTCTTT. Full variable domain (rest looked up from reference TRBV11-1 and TRBJ1-1): EAEVAQSPRYKITEKSQAVAFWCDPISGHATLYWYRQILGQGPELLVQFQDESVVDDSQLPKDRFSAERLKGVDSTLKIQPAELGDSAMYLCASSFDFSPLMRDTEAFFGQGTRLTVV.